This TCR beta chain was sequenced for a study of T cell responses to AZD1222 COVID-19 vaccine. General study points: Just six people given AZD1222 tested seropositive at baseline. Dominant CD4 TCR responses targeted spike regions 160-218 and 743-854.

TCRdb's copy holds only in-frame clones and misses some; the assay was immunoSEQ multiplex PCR. This table holds some 120,000 clones, 80% to 85% found once. Details on this clone: Its antigen remains unknown.

The germline V and J ends were trimmed by 4 bases and 4 bases, with 15 bases remaining between them. The CDR3 is 15 amino acids. From germline, CDR1 is MNHEY and CDR2 SVGAGI. The sample consisted of peripheral blood, taken on day 0 of AZD1222 vaccination. The chain employs TRBV6-5 and TRBJ2-3; D not certain. The source of this sequence is an adult in good health. The CDR3 is CASSFVGGSADTQYF. For the CDR3, the DNA is TGTGCCAGCAGTTTTGTGGGTGGAAGCGCAGATACGCAGTATTTT.